One sample yielded the 7 T cell receptor beta chains listed below, sequenced in a study of preoperative IRX-2 immunotherapy in early breast cancer. The sample's treatment: preoperative locoregional IRX-2 cytokine immunotherapy. The assay was immunoSEQ multiplex PCR, and TCRdb's table has in-frame clones only and misses some. Of around 30,000 clones in the sample, roughly 74% were seen once. This specimen was lymph node tissue, taken before IRX-2 immunotherapy. The source of these receptors is a human donor with breast cancer.

The V and J genes are TRBV11-3 and TRBJ1-3; 7 nucleotides match TRBD1. The CDR3 loop spans 15 amino acids. The germline gives CDR1 SGHNT, CDR2 YENEEA. After removal of 5 bases from V and 0 bases from J, the junction contained 4 bases not matched to a gene. CDR3 in DNA: TGTGCCAGCAGCCCGGGACAGCGCTCTGGAAACACCATATATTTT. Translated, it gives CASSPGQRSGNTIYF.

The genes are TRBV6-8 and TRBJ2-1; no reliable D call. Germline V gene sequence: CDR1 MNHGY, CDR2 SAAAGT. There are 16 residues in the CDR3. The ends were cut back, 7 bases at V and 6 bases at J, with 22 bases in the middle. CDR3 nucleotide sequence: TGTGCCAGCACCCCAGCGCTCGGGTTTACTGTCAATGAGCAGTTCTTC. This codes for CASTPALGFTVNEQFF.

This clone was recorded a few times. V usage is TRBV11-3 and J usage is TRBJ2-5, with D unclear. The CDR3 runs to 14 residues. The V and J ends lost 5 bases and 4 bases respectively, with 14 bases between them. CDR1 SGHNT and CDR2 YENEEA come from the germline V gene. The CDR3 loop reads CASSGWAGSETQYF. The CDR3 DNA reads TGTGCCAGCAGCGGATGGGCAGGCTCAGAGACCCAGTACTTC.

This clone was seen once. CDR3 sequence: CASSDTWQGERRTF. CDR3 nucleotides: TGTGCCAGCAGTGATACTTGGCAGGGTGAAAGGCGCACCTTC. The J gene is TRBJ1-2, the V gene TRBV6-8; possible D gene TRBD1, 5 bases. The length of the CDR3 is 14 residues. Trimming cost V 5 bases and J 13 bases, with 23 bases left between them. CDR1 is MNHGY and CDR2 is SAAAGT in the germline V gene.

This chain uses TRBV6-1 with TRBJ1-1; tentative D call: TRBD1 (5 bases). V lost 0 bases, J lost 4 bases, and 6 bases lay in between. The CDR3 loop spans 13 amino acids. Germline loops: CDR1 MNHNS, CDR2 SASEGT. Written as DNA, the CDR3 is TGTGCCAGCAGTGAAGCGGGGGGCACTGAAGCTTTCTTT. Protein sequence: CASSEAGGTEAFF.

The chain uses TRBV11-3 and TRBJ2-1, with D perhaps matching TRBD1 or TRBD2 (6 bases each). The CDR3 has 14 amino acids. Germline CDR1 SGHNT, CDR2 YENEEA. V lost 3 bases and J 7 bases, leaving 13 bases between the germline ends. The CDR3 sequence is CASSFFGGGNEQFF. In DNA, the CDR3 is TGTGCCAGCAGCTTTTTCGGGGGCGGTAATGAGCAGTTCTTC.

The rearrangement uses TRBV1 and TRBJ1-5; the table's D call TRBD1 went unverified against the DNA. TRBV1 is assigned pseudogene status. CDR3 size: 13 residues. In DNA, the CDR3 is TGCGCCAGCAGCCAATCCAGGGGTCAGCCCCAGCATTTT. Its translation: CASSQSRGQPQHF.